This entry lists 24 T cell receptor beta chains sequenced from one sample in a study of T-cell memory formation after mild COVID-19. TCRdb passed the 5' RACE reads through MiXCR, listing each CDR3 protein once. The table has approximately 230,000 distinct CDR3 sequences, 15% to 20% seen once. Sample: PBMCs or a T cell subset sorted from them (not recorded which). The receptors stem from a man younger than 35 who had mild COVID-19 (a few samples of this study predate the infection). Cell type and time point are not known.

CDR3 sequence reads: CASRAGTGRQETQYF. CDR3 sequence (DNA): TGCGCCAGCAGAGCCGGGACAGGGCGCCAAGAGACCCAGTACTTC. J is TRBJ2-5 and V is TRBV5-1, with 9 positions matching TRBD1. The J segment lost 1 base and the V segment lost 5 bases, leaving 6 bases of the junction unmatched. Germline V gene sequence: CDR1 SGHRS, CDR2 YFSETQ. The CDR3 is 15 amino acids.

This clonotype was seen repeatedly, ten times or more. The chain recombines TRBV12-3 or TRBV12-4 with TRBJ2-7; tentative D call: TRBD1 (6 bases). Between the trimmed V and J ends, which lost 6 bases and 3 bases, there was a span of 12 bases. There are 13 residues in the CDR3. CDR3 protein: CASSWDTIYEQYF. The CDR3, as DNA: TGTGCCAGCAGCTGGGACACCATCTACGAGCAGTACTTC.

The V gene is TRBV21-1, the J gene TRBJ2-3; the table's D gene call, TRBD1, was not cross checked with the DNA. TRBV21-1 is a pseudogene segment. This CDR3 spans 16 amino acids. In DNA, the CDR3 is TGTGCCAGCAGCAAAACGAGGGACAGGGCTACAGATACGCAGTATTTT. Its translation: CASSKTRDRATDTQYF.

This clonotype was seen repeatedly, ten times or more. The genes are TRBV6-2 or TRBV6-3 and TRBJ2-2, with unresolved D. V lost 6 bases, J lost 3 bases, and 8 bases lay in between. There are 13 residues in the CDR3. Germline CDR1 and CDR2: MNHEY and SVGEGT. The CDR3 spells CASRDPYTGELFF. CDR3 sequence (DNA): TGTGCCAGCAGGGACCCTTACACCGGGGAGCTGTTTTTT.

The chain joins TRBV12-3 or TRBV12-4 to TRBJ1-1; no definite D call. Trimming left V 8 bases short and J 1 base short, with 14 bases between. The CDR3 sequence is 14 residues long. The CDR3 bases are TGTGCCAGCCGGGTCTGGGGTCCGAACACTGAAGCTTTCTTT. Translation gives CASRVWGPNTEAFF.

The chain has TRBV20-1 and TRBJ2-7, with 11 bases fitting TRBD1. V shed 4 bases and J 5 bases; nucleotides not matched to a gene: 10. The CDR3 length is 15 residues. CDR1 and CDR2 (germline): DFQATT, SNEGSKA (reference sequence). The CDR3 reads CSAKPGQGVIHEQYV. CDR3 bases: TGCAGTGCTAAACCGGGACAGGGGGTAATACACGAGCAGTACGTC.

This clonotype occurred many times. The genes are TRBV7-3 and TRBJ2-2; D may be TRBD2 (7 bases). The CDR3 is made up of 16 amino acids. V lost 2 bases and J 2 bases, leaving 12 bases between the germline ends. Looked up from germline, CDR1 is SGHTA and CDR2 is FQGTGA. CDR3 in amino acids: CASSLLGGQNTGELFF. The CDR3 DNA is TGTGCCAGCAGCTTACTCGGGGGGCAAAACACCGGGGAGCTGTTTTTT.

The V and J genes are TRBV30 and TRBJ2-5; D might be TRBD1 or TRBD2, each matching 5 bases. Germline values: CDR1 GTSNPN, CDR2 SVGIG (reference sequence). The CDR3 has 12 amino acids. V lost 2 bases to trimming and J lost 9 bases, with 13 bases between them. The CDR3 DNA reads as TGTGCCTGGAGTTCCGCGCGAGGGGCCCAGTACTTC. Protein sequence: CAWSSARGAQYF.

This clonotype appeared a few times. The rearrangement links TRBV12-3 or TRBV12-4 to TRBJ2-1; tentative D call: TRBD1 (5 bases). This CDR3 contains 14 residues. V gave up 5 bases and J gave up 4 bases, with 12 bases separating them. CDR3 DNA sequence: TGTGCCAGCAGTGACAGTGGGGTTTACAATGAGCAGTTCTTC. Amino acid sequence: CASSDSGVYNEQFF.

The chain employs TRBV5-1 and TRBJ2-7; 7 bases are a match to TRBD1. The CDR3 totals 14 residues. Unmatched junction bases numbered 12, after V lost 5 bases and J lost 7 bases. Germline lookup yields CDR1 SGHRS and CDR2 YFSETQ. This CDR3 reads CASRSGTALREQYF. CDR3 nucleotides: TGCGCCAGCAGATCCGGGACAGCCTTAAGGGAGCAGTACTTC.

The V call is TRBV6-5, the J call TRBJ2-3, with D tentatively TRBD1 or TRBD2 (6 bases each). The ends were cut back, 2 bases at V and 4 bases at J, with 13 bases in the middle. The CDR3 length is 15 residues. Per the germline V gene, CDR1 is MNHEY and CDR2 is SVGAGI. CDR3 DNA sequence: TGTGCCAGCAGTTACCCGGGGGCAGGGTCAGATACGCAGTATTTT. Its protein is CASSYPGAGSDTQYF.

The chain combines TRBV6-5 with TRBJ1-2, with D unclear. The length of the CDR3 is 15 residues. V gave up 0 bases and J gave up 3 bases, with 11 bases separating them. CDR1 MNHEY and CDR2 SVGAGI come from the germline V gene. The CDR3 nucleotides are TGTGCCAGCAGTTACTCGTATGTTGGGTACTATGGCTACACCTTC. The encoded protein is CASSYSYVGYYGYTF.

The chain's CDR3 is CASSLWGGEAQYF. The CDR3 region has the DNA TGTGCCAGCAGCTTGTGGGGCGGGGAGGCGCAGTATTTT. The chain links TRBV5-4 to TRBJ2-3, with D possibly being TRBD2 (6 bases). The CDR3 loop spans 13 amino acids. V was clipped by 1 base and J by 10 bases, with 13 bases between them. Germline V CDR1 and CDR2: SGHNT, YYREEE (reference sequence).

This clonotype was observed at least ten times. This chain uses TRBV7-2 with TRBJ2-1; D is perhaps TRBD1 or TRBD2 (5 bases each). Trimming left V 5 bases short and J 9 bases short, with 14 bases between. CDR3 size: 13 residues. Germline V CDR1 and CDR2: SGHTA, FQGNSA. The CDR3 sequence is CASSMAPGTEQFF. CDR3 nucleotides: TGTGCCAGCAGCATGGCCCCAGGGACTGAGCAGTTCTTC.

At least ten counts were recorded for this clonotype. The chain uses TRBV2 and TRBJ2-5; D gene uncertain. This CDR3 has 11 residues. V dropped 7 bases and J dropped 2 bases, with 5 bases sitting between them. The germline gives CDR1 SNHLY, CDR2 FYNNEI. Here the CDR3 reads CASMRQETQYF. The DNA for the CDR3 is TGTGCCAGCATGAGGCAAGAGACCCAGTACTTC. The full variable domain, in which reference TRBV2 and TRBJ2-5 provide the parts outside the CDR3, is EPEVTQTPSHQVTQMGQEVILRCVPISNHLYFYWYRQILGQKVEFLVSFYNNEISEKSEIFDDQFSVERPDGSNFTLKIRSTKLEDSAMYFCASMRQETQYFGPGTRLLVL.

The chain uses TRBV11-3 and TRBJ1-5; D gene ambiguous. Germline lookup yields CDR1 SGHNT and CDR2 YENEEA. V lost 1 base to trimming and J lost 7 bases, with 5 bases between them. CDR3 length equals 12 residues. The CDR3 nucleotides read TGTGCCAGCAGCTTAGTCGAGCAGCCCCAGCATTTT. Its protein product is CASSLVEQPQHF.

The chain uses TRBV12-3 or TRBV12-4 and TRBJ1-6, with no clear D. V dropped 6 bases and J dropped 9 bases, with 9 bases sitting between them. This CDR3 comprises 12 residues. The CDR3 DNA follows: TGTGCCAGCAGCCCCTGGGGTTCACCCCTCCACTTT. The encoded protein is CASSPWGSPLHF.

Only a few counts were recorded for this clonotype. The rearrangement links TRBV10-3 to TRBJ2-7, with 9 bases identical to TRBD1. The CDR3 length is 13 residues. The J segment lost 5 bases and the V segment lost 6 bases, leaving 5 bases of the junction unmatched. Germline-derived CDR1 and CDR2 are ENHRY and SYGVKD. For the CDR3, the DNA is TGTGCCATCAGGGGCGACAGGGGGAACGAGCAGTACTTC. Translated: CAIRGDRGNEQYF.

There are many counts of this clonotype. The chain combines TRBV20-1 with TRBJ2-7, with D perhaps TRBD1 (5 bases). CDR1 DFQATT and CDR2 SNEGSKA come from the germline V gene (reference sequence). CDR3 length: 12 amino acids. V dropped 4 bases and J dropped 5 bases, with 12 bases sitting between them. CDR3 sequence: CSAKGRVDEQYF. The CDR3 coding sequence is TGCAGTGCTAAGGGCAGGGTAGACGAGCAGTACTTC.

This clonotype was seen only once. The J gene is TRBJ2-7, the V gene TRBV9; D gene uncertain. In germline, CDR1 is SGDLS, CDR2 YYNGEE. The CDR3 runs 8 residues. CDR3 in DNA: TGTGCCAGCAGCGAGGAGATCGTC. Its translation: CASSEEIV.

This clonotype was seen at least ten times. The gene calls are TRBV7-2 and TRBJ2-3; D unresolved. The ends were cut back, 0 bases at V and 1 base at J, with 11 bases in the middle. The CDR3 is made up of 16 amino acids. In germline, CDR1 is SGHTA, CDR2 FQGNSA. CDR3 bases: TGTGCCAGCAGCTTAGCCCCCCTTCGTGGCACAGATACGCAGTATTTT. Translating gives CASSLAPLRGTDTQYF.

This clonotype was observed at least ten times. CDR3 coding DNA: TGTGCCAGCAGTTACGGACAGGTGATCTACAATGAGCAGTTCTTC. This codes for CASSYGQVIYNEQFF. The rearrangement uses TRBV12-3 or TRBV12-4 and TRBJ2-1; 7 bases map to TRBD1. J was trimmed by 3 bases and V by 4 bases; bases with no gene match: 6. The CDR3 length is 15 residues.

The CDR3 nucleotides are TGTGCCAGCAGAGAACGGGACAGGGAATCCTACGAGCAGTACGTC. It translates to CASRERDRESYEQYV. The chain has TRBV9 and TRBJ2-7, with TRBD1 matching over 9 bases. V shed 5 bases, J shed 1 base, and the junction held 7 bases outside the gene matches. Germline CDR1 reads SGDLS; CDR2 reads YYNGEE. The CDR3 extends over 15 amino acids.

V and J are TRBV10-3 and TRBJ2-5, with TRBD1 matching 7 bases. Germline V lookup: CDR1 ENHRY, CDR2 SYGVKD. The CDR3 consists of 12 residues. The trim removed 10 bases at V and 5 bases at J, leaving 7 bases unmatched. CDR3 amino acids: CATGQPRETQYF. The DNA for the CDR3 is TGTGCCACGGGACAGCCCAGGGAGACCCAGTACTTC.